The TCR beta chain under discussion was sequenced for a study of T-cell reconstitution after alpha-beta-depleted transplantation in children. Overall study findings and caveats: From newly produced T cells came most of the T-cell counts and diversity one year after transplant. About two months after transplant, alpha-beta T cells reportedly came from several hundred expanded graft clones. Recipient T cells and thymic progenitors that survived were the source of the high TCRbeta diversity seen at day 60 in some patients.

Unique molecular identifiers were incorporated when the TCRbeta library was constructed. TCRdb independently ran MiXCR on the PCR reads; one entry per CDR3 protein. Of hundreds of thousands of distinct CDR3 sequences listed, under 15% were seen once; the top ten hold about 2.2%. This clonotype was counted between two and nine times. Its antigen is still unknown. V lost 3 bases and J lost 4, with 21 bases in between. The CDR3 length is 17 residues. The V gene's germline CDR1 is MNHEY and CDR2 SVGAGI. The sequencing used PBMCs, mostly from graft donor cells, collected 360 days after TCRalphabeta/CD19-depleted stem cell transplant. The receptor was derived from a male patient younger than 18 who had a stem cell transplant for acute myeloid leukemia, so the T cells may come from the graft donor. This chain connects TRBV6-5 to TRBJ2-5; weak D call: TRBD2 (6 bases). The CDR3 DNA sequence: TGTGCCAGCAGTTATCTCGGGAGAGTGGGCCTCGGAGAGACCCAGTACTTC. Translated: CASSYLGRVGLGETQYF.